Sequencing of this T cell receptor (beta chain) was carried out in a study of blood T cell repertoires in COVID-19. Whole-study context: From T cells, B-cell-depleted T cells, or PBMCs came the material, which was cDNA or gDNA.

This clone was observed a single time. Produced via immunoSEQ multiplex PCR; TCRdb's table is partial and in-frame only. Here the sample spans about 130,000 clones, approximately 89% being singletons. The length of the CDR3 is 13 residues. V lost 0 bases, J lost 4 bases, and 7 bases lay in between. CDR1 and CDR2 (germline): SGDLS, YYNGEE. Those enrolled in Seattle joined during active infection and were followed longitudinally afterward. What was sequenced was peripheral blood. This clonotype was sampled from a woman between 65 and 79 years old with COVID-19, enrolled during active disease. The V and J genes are TRBV9 and TRBJ1-1, with a weak D call TRBD1 (6 bases). The chain's CDR3 is CASSVAGATEAFF. CDR3 bases: TGTGCCAGCAGCGTAGCAGGGGCCACTGAAGCTTTCTTT.